In its sample, the clone carrying this TCR beta chain was seen a few times. Its antigen remains unidentified. A TCRbeta library incorporating unique molecular identifiers was prepared. Using its own MiXCR run on the PCR reads, TCRdb lists one record per CDR3 protein. The sample carries 700,000 to 850,000 distinct CDR3 sequences, 15% to 20% recorded once. CDR1 and CDR2 (germline): MGHRA, YSYEKL. The CDR3 totals 16 residues. Trimming left V 3 bases short and J 3 bases short, with 17 bases between. The data are from a study of T-cell reconstitution after alpha-beta-depleted transplantation in children. The study's findings and limits: By about two months after transplant, alpha-beta T cells reportedly arose from several hundred graft clones that had expanded.

Sequencing used PBMCs, mostly from graft donor cells, obtained 360 days after TCRalphabeta/CD19-depleted stem cell transplant. The V and J genes are TRBV4-1 and TRBJ2-5, with D perhaps matching TRBD2 (6 bases). The clonotype originates from a male patient between 5 and 17 years old who had a stem cell transplant for acute lymphoblastic leukemia, so the T cells may come from the graft donor. The CDR3 loop is CASSHPGTLTEETQYF. CDR3 bases: TGCGCCAGCAGCCACCCCGGGACTCTAACCGAAGAGACCCAGTACTTC.